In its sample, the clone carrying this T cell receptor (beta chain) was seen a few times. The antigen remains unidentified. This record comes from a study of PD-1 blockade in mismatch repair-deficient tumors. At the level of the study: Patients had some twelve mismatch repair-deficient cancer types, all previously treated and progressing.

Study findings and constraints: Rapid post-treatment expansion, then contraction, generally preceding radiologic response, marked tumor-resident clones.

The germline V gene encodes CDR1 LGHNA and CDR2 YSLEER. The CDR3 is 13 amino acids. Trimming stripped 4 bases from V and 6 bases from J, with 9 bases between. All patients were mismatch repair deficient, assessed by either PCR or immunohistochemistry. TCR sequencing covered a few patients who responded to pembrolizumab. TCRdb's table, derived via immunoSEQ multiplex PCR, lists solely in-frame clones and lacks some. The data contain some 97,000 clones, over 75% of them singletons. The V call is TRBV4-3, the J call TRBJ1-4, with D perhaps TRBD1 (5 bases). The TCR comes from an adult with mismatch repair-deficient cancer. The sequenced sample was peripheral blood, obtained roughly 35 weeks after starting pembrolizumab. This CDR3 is CASSPLGDEKLFF. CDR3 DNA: TGCGCCAGCAGCCCTCTGGGGGATGAAAAACTGTTTTTT.